Listed here are 32 T cell receptor beta chains from one sample, sequenced in a study of T cells after yellow fever vaccination. One entry per CDR3 protein results from TCRdb running MiXCR on the 5' RACE reads. Counted here are 45,000 to 65,000 distinct CDR3 sequences, 6.5% to 8% occurring once; the ten biggest clones make up 24%. The sequencing used CD8+ T cells not binding an NS4B(214-222) dextramer, sorted from PBMCs, collected 35 to 50 days after the first yellow fever vaccination. Every receptor here comes from a man aged 18 to 29 who received the YFV17D yellow fever vaccine.

This clonotype showed up just a few times. This rearrangement joins TRBV7-6 to TRBJ1-4, with D possibly being TRBD1 (6 bases). The V and J ends lost 1 base and 7 bases respectively, with 13 bases between them. CDR1 is SGHVS and CDR2 is FNYEAQ in the germline V gene. This CDR3 comprises 15 residues. As DNA, the CDR3 is TGTGCCAGCAGCTTAGTAACAGGGAGTGGTGAAAAACTGTTTTTT. Translating it yields CASSLVTGSGEKLFF.

This clonotype was found many times. The chain employs TRBV3-1 and TRBJ1-1; D ambiguous. The CDR3 extends over 14 amino acids. Germline V gene sequence: CDR1 LGHDT, CDR2 YNNKEL (reference sequence). V was shortened by 0 bases and J by 0 bases, with 5 bases between the two germline ends. The CDR3 sequence: CASSQDGVNTEAFF. The CDR3 nucleotides read TGTGCCAGCAGCCAAGACGGGGTGAACACTGAAGCTTTCTTT.

This clonotype was recorded at least ten times. V and J are TRBV5-6 and TRBJ2-5, with D maybe TRBD2 (5 bases). CDR3 length: 14 amino acids. With 0 bases removed from V and 5 bases from J, the gap between germline ends came to 11 bases. CDR1 and CDR2 (germline): SGHDT, YYEEEE. DNA of the CDR3: TGTGCCAGCAGCTTGGTTTTCGGGGTGGAGACCCAGTACTTC. This codes for CASSLVFGVETQYF.

This clonotype was seen ten or more times. The chain combines TRBV12-3 or TRBV12-4 with TRBJ2-1; 7 positions agree with TRBD1. The CDR3 totals 14 residues. V was clipped by 3 bases and J by 4 bases; unmatched bases: 3. DNA for the CDR3: TGTGCCAGCAGTTTTCGGGACAGTTACAATGAGCAGTTCTTC. This encodes CASSFRDSYNEQFF.

The sample holds a few counts of this clonotype. The chain carries TRBV13 and TRBJ2-3; D is ambiguous. The V gene lost 2 bases and the J gene lost 6 bases, with 15 bases spanning the gap. The CDR3 covers 15 residues. Germline V gene lookup returns CDR1 PRHDT and CDR2 FYEKMQ (reference sequence). The CDR3 reads CASSLNPFLVDTQYF. CDR3 DNA sequence: TGTGCCAGCAGCTTAAACCCGTTTTTAGTGGATACGCAGTATTTT. The full variable domain, rest sourced from reference TRBV13 and TRBJ2-3, is AAGVIQSPRHLIKEKRETATLKCYPIPRHDTVYWYQQGPGQDPQFLISFYEKMQSDKGSIPDRFSAQQFSDYHSELNMSSLELGDSALYFCASSLNPFLVDTQYFGPGTRLTVL.

Ten or more counts support this clonotype. The V gene is TRBV5-1, the J gene TRBJ2-2; 12 bases map to TRBD2. V shed 4 bases, J shed 1 base, and the junction held 8 bases outside the gene matches. Per the germline V gene, CDR1 is SGHRS and CDR2 is YFSETQ. This CDR3 is 18 amino acids long. CDR3 DNA sequence: TGCGCCAGCAGCCTGACTAGCGGGGGCCCCCAGAACACCGGGGAGCTGTTTTTT. It translates to CASSLTSGGPQNTGELFF.

This clonotype was found many times. The genes are TRBV20-1 and TRBJ2-7, with TRBD1 identical over 7 bases. V shed 2 bases, J shed 1 base, and the junction held 2 bases outside the gene matches. Germline V gene data show CDR1 as DFQATT and CDR2 as SNEGSKA (reference sequence). CDR3 length: 13 residues. The CDR3 bases are TGCAGTGCTAGATCGGGACAGTCCTACGAGCAGTACTTC. This sequence encodes CSARSGQSYEQYF.

This clonotype was detected only a few times. V usage is TRBV2 and J usage is TRBJ1-2, with D hard to call. CDR3 size: 13 residues. Trimming removed 6 bases at V and 0 bases at J, with 8 bases between. The germline CDR1 and CDR2 sequences are SNHLY and FYNNEI. The CDR3 region has the DNA TGTGCCAGCAGCCGTACAGCTAACTATGGCTACACCTTC. Translation: CASSRTANYGYTF. Combining the CDR3 with reference TRBV2 and TRBJ1-2 gives the whole variable domain EPEVTQTPSHQVTQMGQEVILRCVPISNHLYFYWYRQILGQKVEFLVSFYNNEISEKSEIFDDQFSVERPDGSNFTLKIRSTKLEDSAMYFCASSRTANYGYTFGSGTRLTVV.

This clonotype was detected only a few times. The chain uses TRBV7-2 and TRBJ2-1; D uncertain. The V end was cut by 5 bases, the J end by 8 bases, with 13 bases between. This CDR3 has 13 residues. Germline V gene data show CDR1 as SGHTA and CDR2 as FQGNSA. CDR3 in amino acids: CASSPYPGYEQFF. The DNA of the CDR3 is TGTGCCAGCAGCCCATACCCAGGTTATGAGCAGTTCTTC.

This clonotype was seen more than once but under ten times. This rearrangement joins TRBV12-3 or TRBV12-4 to TRBJ1-2; 8 nucleotides agree with TRBD1. This CDR3 region has 14 residues. Unmatched junction bases numbered 6, after V lost 3 bases and J lost 6 bases. The CDR3: CASSLSDRVHGYTF. In DNA form, the CDR3 reads TGTGCCAGCAGTTTGTCGGACAGGGTTCATGGCTACACCTTC.

With respect to this clonotype: This could be a read error, since a much larger clone is one nucleotide away. This chain joins TRBV29-1 and TRBJ1-1; TRBD1 might be the D (5 bases). This CDR3 has 13 amino acids. Looked up from germline, CDR1 is SQVTM and CDR2 is ANQGSEA. With 7 bases removed from V and 6 bases from J, the gap between germline ends came to 18 bases. Written as DNA, the CDR3 is TGCAGCGGCGAAGAGGGGAGGAGGGCTGAAGCTTTCTTT. This codes for CSGEEGRRAEAFF.

This clonotype was seen repeatedly, ten times or more. The chain employs TRBV3-1 and TRBJ2-1, with D possibly matching TRBD2 (6 bases). Trimming pared 5 bases from V and 7 bases from J, leaving 9 bases between. CDR3 size: 12 residues. Germline V gene lookup returns CDR1 LGHDT and CDR2 YNNKEL (reference sequence). CDR3 protein: CASSRLVNEQFF. In DNA form, the CDR3 reads TGTGCCAGCAGCAGACTAGTTAATGAGCAGTTCTTC.

There are many counts of this clonotype. The chain couples TRBV7-3 to TRBJ1-1; possibly TRBD1 for D (5 bases). V was trimmed by 2 bases and J by 1 base, leaving 8 bases between them. The CDR3 runs to 14 residues. CDR1 is SGHTA, CDR2 FQGTGA, per germline. The CDR3 DNA reads TGTGCCAGCAGCTTAGGGGGACCGAACACTGAAGCTTTCTTT. This translates into CASSLGGPNTEAFF.

This clonotype came up many times. V is TRBV20-1 and J is TRBJ2-1, with a possible D match to TRBD2 (5 bases). The germline V gene encodes CDR1 DFQATT and CDR2 SNEGSKA (reference sequence). The CDR3 length is 15 residues. V lost 5 bases and J 0 bases, leaving 14 bases between the germline ends. The CDR3 here is CSAFTGFSSYNEQFF. The CDR3 DNA sequence: TGCAGTGCTTTTACGGGGTTTAGCTCCTACAATGAGCAGTTCTTC.

This clonotype was seen a few times. This chain joins TRBV7-9 and TRBJ2-7; D is ambiguous. CDR3 length equals 14 residues. V lost 5 bases and J lost 2, with 13 bases in between. CDR1 is SEHNR, CDR2 FQNEAQ, per germline (reference sequence). The CDR3 loop is CASSLQLAPYEQYV. The CDR3 nucleotides read TGTGCCAGCAGCCTCCAACTGGCCCCCTACGAGCAGTACGTC.

In its sample, this clonotype was seen many times. CDR3 amino acids: CASREHATGELFF. CDR3 nucleotides: TGTGCCAGCAGAGAACACGCGACCGGGGAGCTGTTTTTT. The rearrangement links TRBV6-4 to TRBJ2-2; D gene unclear. The germline V gene encodes CDR1 MRHNA and CDR2 SNTAGT. The ends were cut back, 6 bases at V and 5 bases at J, with 10 bases in the middle. The CDR3 is 13 amino acids.

The rearrangement links TRBV6-5 to TRBJ1-5, with TRBD1 matching 7 bases. The V gene end was trimmed by 2 bases and the J gene end by 7 bases; junction bases not matched to a gene: 5. The CDR3 totals 14 residues. Germline assignment: CDR1 MNHEY and CDR2 SVGAGI. CDR3 protein: CASSYETGRQPQHF. DNA of the CDR3: TGTGCCAGCAGTTACGAGACAGGGAGACAGCCCCAGCATTTT.

This clonotype has more than one count but fewer than ten. J is TRBJ2-7 and V is TRBV10-3, with a weak D call TRBD2 (5 bases). Trimming pared 4 bases from V and 7 bases from J, leaving 8 bases between. This CDR3 comprises 11 residues. Germline CDR1 and CDR2: ENHRY and SYGVKD. In DNA form, the CDR3 reads TGTGCCATCAGTGGTAGGGAGGAGCAGTACTTC. It codes for CAISGREEQYF.

This clonotype was found a few times. V and J are TRBV5-5 and TRBJ2-5; the match to TRBD2 covers 14 bases. The germline CDR1 and CDR2 sequences are SGHKS and YYEKEE (reference sequence). V shed 2 bases and J 5 bases; nucleotides not matched to a gene: 2. The CDR3 totals 15 residues. CDR3 nucleotide sequence: TGTGCCAGCAGCTTCCGACTAGCGGGGGGGGAGACCCAGTACTTC. Translation: CASSFRLAGGETQYF.

This clonotype showed up many times. The chain joins TRBV5-4 to TRBJ2-7; D unresolved. CDR1 SGHNT and CDR2 YYREEE come from the germline V gene (reference sequence). Trimming took 1 base from V and 1 from J, leaving 6 bases between them. This CDR3 is 13 amino acids long. In nucleotides, the CDR3 is TGTGCCAGCAGCTTGACCCAGTCCTACGAGCAGTACTTC. This encodes CASSLTQSYEQYF.

The V call is TRBV5-4, the J call TRBJ1-1, with 9 positions matching TRBD1. Looked up from germline, CDR1 is SGHNT and CDR2 is YYREEE (reference sequence). Trimming took 3 bases from V and 0 from J; bases not matched to a gene: 9. The CDR3 runs to 17 residues. The CDR3 region is CASSSTDYRGLNTEAFF. CDR3 bases: TGTGCCAGCAGCTCAACCGACTACAGGGGGCTGAACACTGAAGCTTTCTTT. Complete variable domain (other parts from reference TRBV5-4 and TRBJ1-1): ETGVTQSPTHLIKTRGQQVTLRCSSQSGHNTVSWYQQALGQGPQFIFQYYREEENGRGNFPPRFSGLQFPNYSSELNVNALELDDSALYLCASSSTDYRGLNTEAFFGQGTRLTVV.

The rearrangement joins TRBV7-8 to TRBJ2-5; 7 bases match TRBD2. Trimming removed 4 bases from V and 1 base from J; junction bases left unmatched: 9. CDR1 and CDR2 (germline): SGHVS, FQNEAQ. This CDR3 is 16 amino acids long. As DNA, the CDR3 is TGTGCCAGCAGCTCCGCTTGGGGGGGGAGCCAAGAGACCCAGTACTTC. This codes for CASSSAWGGSQETQYF. The full variable domain, completed using reference TRBV7-8 and TRBJ2-5, is GAGVSQSPRYKVAKRGQDVALRCDPISGHVSLFWYQQALGQGPEFLTYFQNEAQLDKSGLPSDRFFAERPEGSVSTLKIQRTQQEDSAVYLCASSSAWGGSQETQYFGPGTRLLVL.

This clonotype was counted a few times. The chain links TRBV20-1 to TRBJ1-2; D ambiguous. This CDR3 is 12 amino acids long. Trimming shortened V by 4 bases and J by 3 bases, and 9 bases separated the two germline ends. Germline V lookup: CDR1 DFQATT, CDR2 SNEGSKA (reference sequence). CDR3 amino acids: CSAKQTDYGYTF. The DNA of the CDR3 is TGCAGTGCTAAACAGACTGACTATGGCTACACCTTC.

The V and J genes are TRBV9 and TRBJ1-2; maybe TRBD1 (5 bases). V lost 0 bases, J lost 3 bases, and 12 bases lay in between. The CDR3 runs to 15 residues. The V gene's germline CDR1 is SGDLS and CDR2 YYNGEE. DNA for the CDR3: TGTGCCAGCAGCGTAGGAGGGGTGCTGGACTATGGCTACACCTTC. It encodes CASSVGGVLDYGYTF.

This clonotype occurred many times. V is TRBV5-1 and J is TRBJ1-1, with D possibly TRBD1 on 5 matching bases. This CDR3 has 14 amino acids. Trimming took off 3 bases at V and 1 base at J, with 10 bases between the two ends. Germline V gives CDR1 SGHRS, CDR2 YFSETQ. The CDR3 nucleotides read TGCGCCAGCAGCTCATGGGGGGGGAACACTGAAGCTTTCTTT. Translating it yields CASSSWGGNTEAFF.

There are many counts of this clonotype. The gene calls are TRBV4-2 and TRBJ2-6; D is unclear. V dropped 0 bases and J dropped 0 bases, with 6 bases sitting between them. The CDR3 sequence is 16 residues long. CDR1 is LGHNA, CDR2 YNFKEQ, per germline. CDR3 amino acids: CASSQDTGSGANVLTF. CDR3 DNA sequence: TGTGCCAGCAGCCAAGATACCGGCTCTGGGGCCAACGTCCTGACTTTC.

This clonotype was picked up many times. V gene TRBV29-1 combines with J gene TRBJ2-7, with D maybe TRBD1 (5 bases). The CDR3 consists of 12 residues. V lost 2 bases to trimming and J lost 1 base, with 6 bases between them. Looked up from germline, CDR1 is SQVTM and CDR2 is ANQGSEA. CDR3 in DNA: TGCAGCGTTGAAAACAGGTCCTACGAGCAGTACTTC. Protein product: CSVENRSYEQYF.

Many counts were recorded for this clonotype. The rearrangement uses TRBV3-1 and TRBJ2-5, with 8 bases lining up with TRBD1. Germline assignment: CDR1 LGHDT and CDR2 YNNKEL (reference sequence). The CDR3 spans 15 residues. The V and J ends lost 6 bases and 5 bases, in that order; junction bases with no gene match: 11. CDR3 region: CASSLVRTGPETQYF. The CDR3 nucleotides are TGTGCCAGCAGTCTCGTGCGGACAGGGCCGGAGACCCAGTACTTC.

This clonotype came up many times. The chain recombines TRBV5-1 with TRBJ2-1, with 8 positions matching TRBD1. Trimming cost V 5 bases and J 5 bases; bases outside gene matches: 0. This CDR3 is built from 12 residues. From germline, CDR1 is SGHRS and CDR2 YFSETQ. CDR3 region: CASRTGDNEQFF. CDR3 DNA sequence: TGCGCCAGCAGGACAGGGGACAATGAGCAGTTCTTC. Full variable domain (missing parts from reference TRBV5-1 and TRBJ2-1): KAGVTQTPRYLIKTRGQQVTLSCSPISGHRSVSWYQQTPGQGLQFLFEYFSETQRNKGNFPGRFSGRQFSNSRSEMNVSTLELGDSALYLCASRTGDNEQFFGPGTRLTVL.

Many counts were recorded for this clonotype. V and J are TRBV20-1 and TRBJ2-1, with D possibly matching TRBD2 (6 bases). V was cut by 6 bases and J by 0 bases, with 18 bases left in between. Looked up from germline, CDR1 is DFQATT and CDR2 is SNEGSKA (reference sequence). The CDR3 is 16 amino acids. CDR3 nucleotide sequence: TGCAGTGCGAACCACCCCTACGGGGGCTCCTACAATGAGCAGTTCTTC. Protein product: CSANHPYGGSYNEQFF.

This clonotype has ten or more counts. Here the CDR3 reads CASSLTGGNTGELFF. The CDR3 nucleotides are TGCGCCAGCAGTTTGACGGGGGGCAACACCGGGGAGCTGTTTTTT. J is TRBJ2-2 and V is TRBV5-1; possible D gene TRBD2, 7 bases. The CDR3 runs to 15 residues. The germline V and J ends were trimmed by 5 bases and 2 bases, with 13 bases remaining between them. Germline V CDR1 and CDR2: SGHRS, YFSETQ.

The V and J genes are TRBV29-1 and TRBJ2-2; 8 nucleotides align to TRBD1. This CDR3 region has 16 residues. V shed 3 bases and J 4 bases; nucleotides not matched to a gene: 10. Germline CDR1 and CDR2: SQVTM and ANQGSEA. This chain's CDR3 is CSVERSTGVSTGELFF. In DNA, the CDR3 is TGCAGCGTTGAGCGTTCGACAGGGGTTAGCACCGGGGAGCTGTTTTTT.